This TCR beta chain was identified during a study of response to subunit inactivated influenza vaccine. Study observations and caveats: Authors suggested each seasonal flu vaccination may recruit only limited numbers of new T cells.

In germline, CDR1 is SEHNR, CDR2 FQNEAQ (reference sequence). The CDR3 is 14 residues long. V was clipped by 2 bases and J by 6 bases, with 14 bases between them. This clonotype was counted between two and nine times. The antigen remains unidentified. One entry per CDR3 protein results from TCRdb running MiXCR on the RT-PCR reads. The data contain about 800,000 distinct CDR3 sequences, 20% to 25% of them singletons. The V and J genes are TRBV7-9 and TRBJ2-7; D is possibly TRBD1 (8 bases). The sequence was collected from a man aged 45-65 years who received an inactivated influenza vaccine. Specimen: PBMCs from blood, collected less than 6 days after vaccination. The CDR3 reads CASSLQGASGEQYF. The DNA for the CDR3 is TGTGCCAGCAGCTTACAGGGGGCTAGCGGCGAGCAGTACTTC. The full variable domain, in which reference TRBV7-9 and TRBJ2-7 provide the parts outside the CDR3, is DTGVSQNPRHKITKRGQNVTFRCDPISEHNRLYWYRQTLGQGPEFLTYFQNEAQLEKSRLLSDRFSAERPKGSFSTLEIQRTEQGDSAMYLCASSLQGASGEQYFGPGTRLTVT.